Below, 28 T cell receptor beta chains from the same sample are listed, as sequenced in a study of beta chain features in type 1 diabetes (dated by TCRdb to 2017 to 2018). The library relied on the immunoSEQ multiplex PCR assay. The entire amount of isolated RNA was reverse transcribed using the High Capacity cDNA Reverse Transcription Kit, so the sequenced TCRB transcripts were expressed ones. Here the immuneACCESS table is served through TCRdb, limited to in-frame sequences with V and J called. Missing clones are a known gap in these copies; in checked studies unresolved V genes cover under half, and the rest lacks a known reason. The sample table contains about 200,000 clones; only one count was recorded for roughly 11% of them. Jointly, the top ten make up 1% to 1.5% of the sample. Sequencing was performed on central memory CD4+ T cells from blood. All receptors derive from a man younger than 35 in good health.

This clone was seen more than once but under ten times. The rearrangement uses TRBV7-2 and TRBJ2-3, with D unresolved. The germline V and J ends were trimmed by 5 bases and 2 bases, with 8 bases remaining between them. This CDR3 has 13 amino acids. The germline V gene has CDR1 SGHTA and CDR2 FQGNSA. The CDR3 nucleotides read TGTGCCAGCAGCCATACCACCACAGATACGCAGTATTTT. This gives the protein CASSHTTTDTQYF.

This clone turned up a few times. The rearrangement uses TRBV11-2 and TRBJ2-3, with TRBD2 matching 7 bases. V was clipped by 3 bases and J by 0 bases; unmatched bases: 6. Looked up from germline, CDR1 is SGHAT and CDR2 is FQNNGV. The CDR3 covers 16 residues. CDR3 sequence reads: CASSLNLAASTDTQYF. The CDR3 DNA reads TGTGCCAGCAGCTTGAATCTAGCGGCTAGCACAGATACGCAGTATTTT.

This clone has more than one count but fewer than ten. In DNA form, the CDR3 reads TGTGCCAGCAGGGCTTCCGGGACTCCATCTAACGAGCAGTACTTC. It yields the protein CASRASGTPSNEQYF. This chain connects TRBV5-4 to TRBJ2-7, with D possibly TRBD2 on 6 matching bases. V was clipped by 5 bases and J by 5 bases, with 20 bases between them. Germline V gene sequence: CDR1 SGHNT, CDR2 YYREEE (reference sequence). This CDR3 has 15 amino acids.

The chain is built from TRBV6-1 and TRBJ1-4; D not resolved. Germline CDR1 MNHNS, CDR2 SASEGT. This CDR3 spans 15 amino acids. V was clipped by 2 bases and J by 0 bases, with 7 bases between them. The CDR3 region is CASSERPSTNEKLFF. CDR3 DNA sequence: TGTGCCAGCAGTGAAAGGCCTTCAACTAATGAAAAACTGTTTTTT.

This chain uses TRBV29-1 with TRBJ1-1, with D tentatively TRBD1 (6 bases). Trimming pared 5 bases from V and 4 bases from J, leaving 11 bases between. Germline values: CDR1 SQVTM, CDR2 ANQGSEA. The CDR3 sequence is 12 residues long. CDR3 amino acids: CSVSDRSTEAFF. Written as DNA, the CDR3 is TGCAGCGTTTCAGACAGGAGCACTGAAGCTTTCTTT.

In its sample, this clone was seen a few times. V is TRBV30 and J is TRBJ2-7; 8 bases agree with TRBD2. With 0 bases clipped from V and 0 bases from J, the junction kept 7 bases outside the gene matches. The CDR3 consists of 16 residues. The germline gives CDR1 GTSNPN, CDR2 SVGIG (reference sequence). CDR3 DNA: TGTGCCTGGAGTGTAGGGCTAGCGGGCCTCTCCTACGAGCAGTACTTC. Its translation is CAWSVGLAGLSYEQYF.

This clone was seen only a few times. V gene TRBV29-1 combines with J gene TRBJ2-7; D is undetermined. Deletions cut 4 bases from V and 2 bases from J, with 6 bases between. The CDR3 has 11 amino acids. Germline-derived CDR1 and CDR2 are SQVTM and ANQGSEA. DNA for the CDR3: TGCAGCGTTGGTCGTGCCTACGAGCAGTACTTC. Its protein product is CSVGRAYEQYF.

A note on this clone: A far larger clone differs by one base, so this is likely a read error. Distinct nucleotide sequences in the sample also encode this CDR3. The chain carries TRBV7-8 and TRBJ2-7; a weak D match, TRBD2 (7 bases). V was trimmed by 3 bases and J by 5 bases, leaving 11 bases between them. Per germline, CDR1 SGHVS and CDR2 FQNEAQ. CDR3 length equals 13 residues. The CDR3 loop reads CASSFWGGHEQYF. Written as DNA, the CDR3 is TGTGCCAGCAGCTTTTGGGGGGGGCACGAGCAGTACTTC.

This chain links TRBV7-9 with TRBJ2-7; 8 bases align to TRBD1. The germline CDR1 and CDR2 sequences are SEHNR and FQNEAQ (reference sequence). V lost 2 bases and J lost 7; bases outside the gene matches: 4. The CDR3 length is 13 residues. CDR3 protein: CASSLQGAREQYF. CDR3 nucleotides: TGTGCCAGCAGCTTACAGGGGGCCAGAGAGCAGTACTTC. Using reference TRBV7-9 and TRBJ2-7 for the parts outside the CDR3, the full variable domain is DTGVSQNPRHKITKRGQNVTFRCDPISEHNRLYWYRQTLGQGPEFLTYFQNEAQLEKSRLLSDRFSAERPKGSFSTLEIQRTEQGDSAMYLCASSLQGAREQYFGPGTRLTVT.

The chain employs TRBV7-8 and TRBJ2-5; perhaps D is TRBD1 or TRBD2 (5 bases each). Germline V gives CDR1 SGHVS, CDR2 FQNEAQ. Trimming removed 3 bases from V and 5 bases from J, with 16 bases in between. The CDR3 is 15 residues long. This CDR3 is CASSFSGTFGETQYF. CDR3 in DNA: TGTGCCAGCAGCTTTTCCGGGACCTTCGGGGAGACCCAGTACTTC.

This chain links TRBV7-2 with TRBJ2-7; maybe TRBD2 (6 bases). The CDR3 is 17 amino acids. V lost 1 base and J lost 2, with 18 bases in between. Germline V gene data show CDR1 as SGHTA and CDR2 as FQGNSA. The CDR3 region has the DNA TGTGCCAGCAGCTTAGAAGGGCGCGGGACCGGCACCTACGAGCAGTACTTC. Translation: CASSLEGRGTGTYEQYF.

The chain has TRBV5-4 and TRBJ1-2; 7 nucleotides agree with TRBD1. V shed 3 bases, J shed 2 bases, and the junction held 7 bases outside the gene matches. The CDR3 covers 15 residues. Germline CDR1 is SGHNT and CDR2 is YYREEE (reference sequence). The CDR3 nucleotides read TGTGCCAGCAGCTCGCAGACAGGGCGCAACTATGGCTACACCTTC. Its translation: CASSSQTGRNYGYTF.

CDR3 in DNA: TGTGCCAGCAGCTTAGACCGTCAGGTTACGCAGTTCTTC. This translates into CASSLDRQVTQFF. The chain links TRBV11-2 to TRBJ2-1; D is uncertain. The CDR3 covers 13 residues. Trimming pared 0 bases from V and 12 bases from J, leaving 12 bases between. Germline loops: CDR1 SGHAT, CDR2 FQNNGV.

This clone was seen repeatedly, ten times or more. The chain is built from TRBV10-3 and TRBJ2-7; 11 bases fit TRBD2. The CDR3 spans 15 residues. Trimming removed 3 bases from V and 3 bases from J; junction bases left unmatched: 4. Germline V CDR1 and CDR2: ENHRY, SYGVKD. The CDR3 DNA reads as TGTGCCATCAGTGATGCCGGGACTAGCGGCTACGAGCAGTACTTC. Protein: CAISDAGTSGYEQYF.

With regard to this clone: Other DNA sequences in the sample encode the same CDR3. V gene TRBV5-1 combines with J gene TRBJ2-5; the D is unclear. With 0 bases removed from V and 5 bases from J, the gap between germline ends came to 8 bases. The CDR3 consists of 13 residues. The V gene's germline CDR1 is SGHRS and CDR2 YFSETQ. CDR3 region: CASSLAPLETQYF. Written as DNA, the CDR3 is TGCGCCAGCAGCTTGGCCCCTCTGGAGACCCAGTACTTC.

The rearrangement links TRBV7-8 to TRBJ1-5, with 7 bases that match TRBD1. CDR1 and CDR2 from the germline V gene are SGHVS and FQNEAQ. The CDR3 is made up of 15 amino acids. After removal of 5 bases from V and 0 bases from J, the junction contained 4 bases not matched to a gene. The CDR3 here is CASSLGTDSNQPQHF. The DNA for the CDR3 is TGTGCCAGCAGCCTCGGGACAGATAGCAATCAGCCCCAGCATTTT.

The gene calls are TRBV18 and TRBJ2-7, with 10 positions matching TRBD1. CDR1 is KGHSH, CDR2 LQKENI, per germline. V dropped 4 bases and J dropped 4; count of bases not matched to a gene: 7. This CDR3 contains 15 residues. CDR3 region: CASSQVPGQGYEQYF. The CDR3 nucleotides are TGTGCCAGCTCACAAGTTCCGGGACAGGGGTACGAGCAGTACTTC.

The chain has TRBV5-1 and TRBJ2-1; D ambiguous. This CDR3 has 12 amino acids. Germline loops: CDR1 SGHRS, CDR2 YFSETQ. V shed 6 bases and J shed 8 bases, with 12 bases lying between them. CDR3 sequence reads: CASTWGGDEQFF. The DNA for the CDR3 is TGCGCCAGCACCTGGGGTGGCGATGAGCAGTTCTTC.

The rearrangement joins TRBV30 to TRBJ2-1; no definite D call. The V gene's germline CDR1 is GTSNPN and CDR2 SVGIG (reference sequence). This CDR3 has 11 amino acids. V was cut by 3 bases and J by 9 bases, with 9 bases left in between. The CDR3 DNA reads TGTGCCTGGAGCCAGTTTTCTGAGCAGTTCTTC. This translates into CAWSQFSEQFF.

This clone was seen a single time. This chain links TRBV2 with TRBJ1-2, with TRBD1 matching 9 bases. V lost 1 base and J lost 5; bases outside the gene matches: 5. Germline lookup yields CDR1 SNHLY and CDR2 FYNNEI. The CDR3 has 15 amino acids. The CDR3 sequence: CASSEGGQGMYGYTF. CDR3 nucleotides: TGTGCCAGCAGTGAAGGGGGACAGGGAATGTATGGCTACACCTTC.

V is TRBV29-1 and J is TRBJ2-1, with 11 bases matching TRBD1. The V gene end was trimmed by 5 bases and the J gene end by 8 bases; junction bases not matched to a gene: 5. CDR3 length: 13 residues. Germline V gene lookup returns CDR1 SQVTM and CDR2 ANQGSEA. The CDR3 nucleotides are TGCAGCGTTACCGGGACAGGGGGGGATGAGCAGTTCTTC. This codes for CSVTGTGGDEQFF.

This sequence joins TRBV6-5 and TRBJ2-3; no firm D call. This CDR3 has 12 residues. V was shortened by 5 bases and J by 5 bases, with 8 bases between the two germline ends. Germline V gene data show CDR1 as MNHEY and CDR2 as SVGAGI. CDR3 nucleotide sequence: TGTGCCAGCAGTGAATCTCGAGATACGCAGTATTTT. Its protein is CASSESRDTQYF.

This clone has a count of ten or more. CDR3 bases: TGTGCCATCAGGAGCCTTGTGAGCTCCTACAATGAGCAGTTCTTC. Translated, it gives CAIRSLVSSYNEQFF. The V call is TRBV10-3, the J call TRBJ2-1; D is unclear. Germline CDR1 is ENHRY and CDR2 is SYGVKD. This CDR3 has 15 residues. V lost 6 bases to trimming and J lost 0 bases, with 12 bases between them.

The chain joins TRBV18 to TRBJ2-1; 7 bases align to TRBD2. This CDR3 has 15 amino acids. Germline assignment: CDR1 KGHSH and CDR2 LQKENI. With V trimmed by 6 bases and J by 8 bases, 13 bases remained unmatched. CDR3 amino acids: CASSPPETSIYEQFF. For the CDR3, the DNA is TGTGCCAGCTCCCCTCCCGAGACTAGCATCTATGAGCAGTTCTTC.

This clone was detected only a few times. J is TRBJ2-3 and V is TRBV11-2; D unresolved. CDR3 length: 14 amino acids. Germline V lookup: CDR1 SGHAT, CDR2 FQNNGV. V was shortened by 6 bases and J by 2 bases, with 12 bases between the two germline ends. Written as DNA, the CDR3 is TGTGCCAGCAGTACACACATTGCCACAGATACGCAGTATTTT. It yields the protein CASSTHIATDTQYF.

CDR3 residues: CASSPGISSTDTQYF. Here the CDR3 DNA reads TGTGCCAGCAGCCCCGGGATATCTAGCACAGATACGCAGTATTTT. The chain joins TRBV7-9 to TRBJ2-3, with a possible D match to TRBD2 (5 bases). Germline V gene sequence: CDR1 SEHNR, CDR2 FQNEAQ (reference sequence). This CDR3 region has 15 residues. The V end was cut by 5 bases, the J end by 0 bases, with 12 bases between.

A word on this clone: The same CDR3 is also encoded by other DNA sequences in this sample. The V call is TRBV4-3, the J call TRBJ1-5; D possibly corresponds to TRBD1 (5 bases). The V end was cut by 0 bases, the J end by 6 bases, with 12 bases between. The CDR3 spans 15 residues. Per the germline V gene, CDR1 is LGHNA and CDR2 is YSLEER. CDR3 nucleotides: TGCGCCAGCAGCCAAGATTTGGCCGGGGGTCAGCCCCAGCATTTT. Residues: CASSQDLAGGQPQHF.

This clone was detected only a few times. The V call is TRBV7-3, the J call TRBJ2-3; TRBD1 agrees at 7 bases. With 5 bases clipped from V and 4 bases from J, the junction kept 3 bases outside the gene matches. Germline lookup yields CDR1 SGHTA and CDR2 FQGTGA. This CDR3 comprises 13 residues. DNA of the CDR3: TGTGCCAGCAGCCAGGGGGTCGCAGATACGCAGTATTTT. This encodes CASSQGVADTQYF.